Listed here are 8 T cell receptor beta chains from one sample, sequenced in a study of blood T cell repertoires in COVID-19 (TCRdb year 2020). The method was the immunoSEQ multiplex PCR assay. TCRdb obtained this table from immuneACCESS and retained in-frame rearrangements with V and J assigned. These tables miss some clones; where compared with another copy, unresolved V genes account for less than half of the shortfall, and the remainder is unexplained. This sample comprises some 160,000 clones, just under 80% of them detected only once. The ten largest account for roughly 13% of the sample. Sequencing was carried out using peripheral blood. These receptor sequences come from a woman at least 80 years old with acute or convalescent COVID-19.

The chain links TRBV25-1 to TRBJ1-1, with D hard to call. Germline loops: CDR1 MGHDK, CDR2 SYGVNS. CDR3 length: 15 residues. Trimming stripped 1 base from V and 1 base from J, with 10 bases between. CDR3 sequence (DNA): TGTGCCAGCAGTGAATGGAGGGAGGGGAACACTGAAGCTTTCTTT. The encoded protein is CASSEWREGNTEAFF.

The chain uses TRBV18 and TRBJ1-5; unclear D gene. V lost 1 base, J lost 4 bases, and 5 bases lay in between. The CDR3 totals 13 residues. CDR1 and CDR2 (germline): KGHSH, LQKENI. The CDR3 spells CASSPRENQPQHF. In nucleotides, the CDR3 is TGTGCCAGCTCACCACGAGAGAATCAGCCCCAGCATTTT. The full variable domain, in which reference TRBV18 and TRBJ1-5 provide the parts outside the CDR3, is NAGVMQNPRHLVRRRGQEARLRCSPMKGHSHVYWYRQLPEEGLKFMVYLQKENIIDESGMPKERFSAEFPKEGPSILRIQQVVRGDSAAYFCASSPRENQPQHFGDGTRLSIL.

The chain employs TRBV6-5 and TRBJ2-7; 9 nucleotides line up with TRBD1. Germline CDR1 and CDR2: MNHEY and SVGAGI. V was clipped by 6 bases and J by 7 bases; unmatched bases: 13. The CDR3 spans 15 residues. This CDR3 reads CASRAGTGNTREQYF. CDR3 sequence (DNA): TGTGCCAGCAGAGCCGGGACAGGGAATACAAGGGAGCAGTACTTC.

This chain uses TRBV3-1 (or the pseudogene TRBV3-2) with TRBJ2-6; 7 bases fit TRBD1. Germline V gene lookup returns CDR1 LGHDT and CDR2 YNNKEL (reference sequence). The junction had 14 bases not matched to a gene; V was cut back by 4 bases and J by 2 bases. The CDR3 length is 19 residues. In nucleotides, the CDR3 is TGTGCCAGCAGCCCCCGACAGGGTGGGGGAGAGACTGGGGCCAACGTCCTGACTTTC. Encoded protein: CASSPRQGGGETGANVLTF.

V usage is TRBV7-9 and J usage is TRBJ1-5; D is unresolved. The ends were cut back, 4 bases at V and 8 bases at J, with 9 bases in the middle. CDR1 SEHNR and CDR2 FQNEAQ come from the germline V gene (reference sequence). This CDR3 spans 12 amino acids. The CDR3 loop reads CASSSPPEPQHF. The CDR3 nucleotides are TGTGCCAGCAGCTCCCCGCCGGAGCCCCAGCATTTT.

V gene TRBV2 combines with J gene TRBJ1-5; 8 bases match TRBD1. Germline V gene sequence: CDR1 SNHLY, CDR2 FYNNEI. The CDR3 is made up of 13 amino acids. Trimming at V came to 6 bases and at J to 7 bases, leaving 5 bases not matched to a gene. CDR3 nucleotide sequence: TGTGCCAGCAGCTCGGACAGGGCACAGCCCCAGCATTTT. Amino acids: CASSSDRAQPQHF.

This sequence joins TRBV2 and TRBJ1-4; TRBD1 aligns across 9 bases. The germline V gene encodes CDR1 SNHLY and CDR2 FYNNEI. The CDR3 covers 15 residues. Trimming took 6 bases from V and 8 from J; bases not matched to a gene: 10. Written as DNA, the CDR3 is TGTGCCAGCAGCTTTGGGGACAGGGTGGCCGAAAAACTGTTTTTT. Translated, it gives CASSFGDRVAEKLFF.

The chain has TRBV19 and TRBJ1-2; 7 bases line up with TRBD1. Per the germline V gene, CDR1 is LNHDA and CDR2 is SQIVND (reference sequence). The CDR3 length is 14 residues. The V gene end was trimmed by 7 bases and the J gene end by 5 bases; junction bases not matched to a gene: 10. As DNA, the CDR3 is TGTGCCAGTACCTCGGGACAGCATATTTATGGCTACACCTTC. It translates to CASTSGQHIYGYTF.